This T cell receptor (beta chain) was retrieved from a study of T cells in localized non-small cell lung cancer. This CDR3 has 14 residues. The junction had 9 bases not matched to a gene; V was cut back by 8 bases and J by 4 bases. Germline V gene lookup returns CDR1 LNHDA and CDR2 SQIVND (reference sequence). Profiling relied on immunoSEQ multiplex PCR, and the TCRdb table lists in-frame clones only, not all of them. The table has tens of thousands of clones, around 90% seen once. This clone was seen a single time. The chain has TRBV19 and TRBJ1-2; 8 bases fit TRBD1. The sample here was peripheral blood, taken before any cancer treatment. This sequence was found in a woman aged 35-75 years with stage I lung adenocarcinoma. For the CDR3, the DNA is TGTGCCAGTCGTCCCGACAGGGGAGCCTATGGCTACACCTTC. Translated, it gives CASRPDRGAYGYTF.